The 15 T cell receptor beta chains reported below all come from one sample, sequenced in a study of pediatric ulcerative colitis. TCRdb's table, derived via immunoSEQ multiplex PCR, lists solely in-frame clones and lacks some. In the table there are around 37,000 clones, about 81% of which are singletons. Rectal tissue came from one to two pinch biopsies taken at colonoscopy. Sequencing was done on a sample of gut tissue. The receptors were gathered from a boy aged 5-17 years with severe ulcerative colitis.

The chain has TRBV7-6 and TRBJ2-5; 9 bases are a match to TRBD1. The J segment lost 5 bases and the V segment lost 5 bases, leaving 9 bases of the junction unmatched. Germline CDR1 and CDR2: SGHVS and FNYEAQ. CDR3 length equals 15 residues. Written as DNA, the CDR3 is TGTGCCAGCAGCCTACAGGGGGCGCTCGTTGAGACCCAGTACTTC. Translated: CASSLQGALVETQYF. Full variable domain (rest looked up from reference TRBV7-6 and TRBJ2-5): GAGVSQSPRYKVTKRGQDVALRCDPISGHVSLYWYRQALGQGPEFLTYFNYEAQQDKSGLPNDRFSAERPEGSISTLTIQRTEQRDSAMYRCASSLQGALVETQYFGPGTRLLVL.

The genes are TRBV7-8 and TRBJ1-1; no clear D gene. This CDR3 has 14 amino acids. The V gene's germline CDR1 is SGHVS and CDR2 FQNEAQ. The ends were cut back, 1 base at V and 2 bases at J, with 8 bases in the middle. The CDR3 DNA reads TGTGCCAGCAGCTTAGGTACTATAAACACTGAAGCTTTCTTT. Protein: CASSLGTINTEAFF.

By proportion, this clone is medium-sized. The V call is TRBV7-9, the J call TRBJ2-1; perhaps TRBD1 as D (6 bases). V was cut by 4 bases and J by 4 bases, with 14 bases left in between. Germline V gene data show CDR1 as SEHNR and CDR2 as FQNEAQ (reference sequence). The CDR3 is made up of 15 amino acids. DNA of the CDR3: TGTGCCAGCAGCTCTCGACAGGAGACATACAATGAGCAGTTCTTC. Its protein product is CASSSRQETYNEQFF.

This clone was recorded once. The chain carries TRBV7-8 and TRBJ2-3; D possibly matches TRBD1 or TRBD2 (5 bases each). The CDR3 sequence is 18 residues long. Germline lookup yields CDR1 SGHVS and CDR2 FQNEAQ. V shed 5 bases and J shed 4 bases, with 25 bases lying between them. CDR3 region: CASSPSVVRLGVPDTQYF. CDR3 bases: TGTGCCAGCAGCCCCTCTGTAGTTCGACTGGGGGTCCCAGATACGCAGTATTTT.

The chain is built from TRBV18 and TRBJ2-5; D not resolved. Between the trimmed V and J ends, which lost 4 bases and 4 bases, there was a span of 7 bases. Germline CDR1 KGHSH, CDR2 LQKENI. The CDR3 sequence is 12 residues long. CDR3 protein: CASSRPGETQYF. The CDR3 region has the DNA TGTGCCAGCTCACGACCGGGAGAGACCCAGTACTTC.

The gene calls are TRBV5-8 and TRBJ1-2; tentatively, D is TRBD1 (5 bases). Trimming removed 4 bases at V and 4 bases at J, with 11 bases between. The germline V gene encodes CDR1 SGHTS and CDR2 YDEGEE. The CDR3 is 13 amino acids. Here the CDR3 reads CASSPIGAYGYTF. The CDR3 DNA is TGTGCCAGCAGCCCCATAGGGGCCTATGGCTACACCTTC.

V is TRBV5-1 and J is TRBJ1-5; 7 bases match TRBD1. V was clipped by 4 bases and J by 7 bases; unmatched bases: 5. This CDR3 region has 13 residues. The germline CDR1 and CDR2 sequences are SGHRS and YFSETQ. The CDR3 coding sequence is TGCGCCAGCAGCAGACAGGGAGACCAGCCCCAGCATTTT. Its protein is CASSRQGDQPQHF.

The genes are TRBV29-1 and TRBJ2-7, with D uncertain. The CDR3 is 11 residues long. Germline-derived CDR1 and CDR2 are SQVTM and ANQGSEA. Trimming cost V 5 bases and J 4 bases, with 9 bases left between them. The CDR3 spells CSVFGGYEQYF. Written as DNA, the CDR3 is TGCAGCGTTTTTGGCGGTTACGAGCAGTACTTC.

This clone was observed a few times. This sequence joins TRBV30 and TRBJ2-2; D gene ambiguous. The V gene lost 2 bases and the J gene lost 4 bases, with 5 bases spanning the gap. The CDR3 is 12 residues long. Germline V lookup: CDR1 GTSNPN, CDR2 SVGIG (reference sequence). This CDR3 is CAWSSGTGELFF. In nucleotides, the CDR3 is TGTGCCTGGAGTTCTGGCACCGGGGAGCTGTTTTTT.

The table lists this clone with a count of one. The J gene is TRBJ2-2, the V gene TRBV5-6; 7 bases align to TRBD1. The ends lost 4 bases at V and 0 bases at J; junction bases unmatched: 6. The CDR3 length is 16 residues. Germline V gene lookup returns CDR1 SGHDT and CDR2 YYEEEE. The CDR3 region is CASSRRQGTNTGELFF. The CDR3 DNA follows: TGTGCCAGCAGCCGCCGACAGGGAACGAACACCGGGGAGCTGTTTTTT.

In this sample, this clone is medium-sized. The chain uses TRBV28 and TRBJ1-5; D is uncertain. CDR3 length: 12 amino acids. Germline V gives CDR1 MDHEN, CDR2 SYDVKM. V was shortened by 3 bases and J by 7 bases, with 7 bases between the two germline ends. The CDR3 is CASSLPPQPQHF. CDR3 nucleotides: TGTGCCAGCAGTTTGCCCCCACAGCCCCAGCATTTT.

The chain joins TRBV15 to TRBJ1-1; 11 bases are a match to TRBD1. CDR3 length equals 15 residues. With V trimmed by 1 base and J by 4 bases, 2 bases remained unmatched. In germline, CDR1 is LNHNV, CDR2 YYDKDF (reference sequence). The CDR3 region has the DNA TGTGCCACCAGCAGAGGAGGACAGGGGGCCACTGAAGCTTTCTTT. It encodes CATSRGGQGATEAFF. Drawing the rest from reference TRBV15 and TRBJ1-1, the complete variable domain is DAMVIQNPRYQVTQFGKPVTLSCSQTLNHNVMYWYQQKSSQAPKLLFHYYDKDFNNEADTPDNFQSRRPNTSFCFLDIRSPGLGDTAMYLCATSRGGQGATEAFFGQGTRLTVV.

This chain uses TRBV5-4 with TRBJ1-1; 7 nucleotides match TRBD1. CDR1 is SGHNT, CDR2 YYREEE, per germline (reference sequence). The CDR3 contains 14 residues. V lost 4 bases to trimming and J lost 4 bases; unmatched junction nucleotides: 7. As DNA, the CDR3 is TGTGCCAGCAGCCCGAAGACAGGGACCACTGAAGCTTTCTTT. It yields the protein CASSPKTGTTEAFF.

This rearrangement joins TRBV4-1 to TRBJ2-7; D tentatively fits TRBD1 or TRBD2 (6 bases each). Trimming shortened V by 0 bases and J by 7 bases, and 13 bases separated the two germline ends. CDR1 is MGHRA and CDR2 is YSYEKL in the germline V gene. The CDR3 has 14 amino acids. The CDR3, as DNA: TGCGCCAGCAGCCAAGATCAGGGGACTCGAGAGCAGTACTTC. Protein sequence: CASSQDQGTREQYF.

For the CDR3, the DNA is TGTGCCAGCCGAACTGGACAGGCCGCAACTAATGAAAAACTGTTTTTT. It translates to CASRTGQAATNEKLFF. J is TRBJ1-4 and V is TRBV19, with 7 nucleotides matching TRBD1. The germline gives CDR1 LNHDA, CDR2 SQIVND (reference sequence). CDR3 length equals 16 residues. V dropped 9 bases and J dropped 0; count of bases not matched to a gene: 10.